These T cell receptor beta chains were read from a single sample in a study of blood T cell repertoires in COVID-19. TCRdb's copy holds only in-frame clones and misses some; the assay was immunoSEQ multiplex PCR. Of about 39,000 clones in the sample, about 88% were seen once. Sequenced: peripheral blood. The source is a human donor in a cohort sampled during active COVID-19. CDR3s include the opening cysteine and the closing phenylalanine or tryptophan. The D gene is left open where the match is weak. Size is stated for part of the rows, as once, few or many counts, or as a class when the clone is expanded.

V	size	length	J	D	DNA	CDR3
TRBV27	-	14	TRBJ2-1	TRBD2	TGTGCCAGCTCCCCCCGGGGGGACTACAATGAGCAGTTCTTC	CASSPRGDYNEQFF
TRBV19	-	13	TRBJ1-1	-	TGTGCCAGTAGTATAAGCGGCCGCACTGAAGCTTTCTTT	CASSISGRTEAFF
TRBV7-9	-	16	TRBJ1-2	-	TGTGCCAGCAGCTTAAAAAGACAGGCGTCTAACTATGGCTACACCTTC	CASSLKRQASNYGYTF
TRBV4-1	-	14	TRBJ1-2	TRBD1	TGCGCCAGCAACCGGGACAGGGGGTTCTATGGCTACACCTTC	CASNRDRGFYGYTF
TRBV5-1	-	15	TRBJ1-2	TRBD1	TGCGCCAGCAGCCCCGGGACAGATCCCTCGTATGGCTACACCTTC	CASSPGTDPSYGYTF
TRBV18	-	13	TRBJ1-1	-	TGTGCCAGCTCCCTGGGACAGAACACTGAAGCTTTCTTT	CASSLGQNTEAFF
TRBV7-9	-	13	TRBJ2-7	TRBD2	TGTGCCAGCAGCCCGCCGGGGGGCTACGAGCAGTACTTC	CASSPPGGYEQYF
TRBV6-1	-	14	TRBJ2-3	TRBD2	TGTGCCAGCAGTGTAGCGGGGGGGGAACATACGCAGTATTTT	CASSVAGGEHTQYF
TRBV30	-	15	TRBJ1-3	-	TGTGCCTGGGGGGGCAGGGCTCTTTCTGGAAACACCATATATTTT	CAWGGRALSGNTIYF
TRBV15	few	13	TRBJ2-7	-	TGTGCCACCAGGGGCGCCAGGATCTACGAGCAGTACTTC	CATRGARIYEQYF
TRBV5-1	-	13	TRBJ1-1	-	TGCGCCAGCAGCTCCCAGGCGAACACTGAAGCTTTCTTT	CASSSQANTEAFF
TRBV3-1/TRBV3-2	-	14	TRBJ1-5	-	TGTGCCAGCAGCCAGGCATATAGCAATCAGCCCCAGCATTTT	CASSQAYSNQPQHF
TRBV7-6	-	15	TRBJ2-5	-	TGTGCCAGCAGCTCCCGGGGCTGGGGGGAAGAGACCCAGTACTTC	CASSSRGWGEETQYF
TRBV7-3	once	15	TRBJ2-7	-	TGTGCCAGCAGCTTAACGGCGGCGGGGACCTACGAGCAGTACTTC	CASSLTAAGTYEQYF
TRBV15	medium-sized	17	TRBJ2-3	TRBD2	TGTGCCACCAGCAGAGATTGGGGGGGGTTGAGCACAGATACGCAGTATTTT	CATSRDWGGLSTDTQYF
TRBV10-3	-	14	TRBJ1-3	TRBD1	TGTGCCATCAGTGAGTCGAACAGGGGAGTCACCATATATTTT	CAISESNRGVTIYF